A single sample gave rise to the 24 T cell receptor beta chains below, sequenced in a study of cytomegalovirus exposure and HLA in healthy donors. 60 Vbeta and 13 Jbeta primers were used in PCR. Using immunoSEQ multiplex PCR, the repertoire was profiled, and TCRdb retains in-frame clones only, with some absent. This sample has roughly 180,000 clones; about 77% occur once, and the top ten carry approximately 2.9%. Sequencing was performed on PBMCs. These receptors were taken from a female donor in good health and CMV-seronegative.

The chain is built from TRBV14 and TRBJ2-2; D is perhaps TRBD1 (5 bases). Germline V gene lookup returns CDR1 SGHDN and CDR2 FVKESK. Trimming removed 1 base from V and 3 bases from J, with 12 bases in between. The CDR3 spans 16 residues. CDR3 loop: CASSQAQGSYTGELFF. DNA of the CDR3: TGTGCCAGCAGCCAAGCCCAGGGATCGTACACCGGGGAGCTGTTTTTT.

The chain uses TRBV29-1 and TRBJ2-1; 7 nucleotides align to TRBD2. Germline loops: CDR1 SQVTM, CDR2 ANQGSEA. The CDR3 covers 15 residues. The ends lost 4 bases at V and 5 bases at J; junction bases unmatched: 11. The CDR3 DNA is TGCAGCGTTGGGCGGCTAGCGGAGATAGACAATGAGCAGTTCTTC. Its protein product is CSVGRLAEIDNEQFF.

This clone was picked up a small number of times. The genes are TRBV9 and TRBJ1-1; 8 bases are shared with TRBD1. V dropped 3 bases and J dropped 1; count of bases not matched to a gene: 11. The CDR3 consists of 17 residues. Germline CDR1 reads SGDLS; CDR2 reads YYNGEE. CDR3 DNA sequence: TGTGCCAGCAGCGCCTCGACAGGGGAGAGGTGGAACACTGAAGCTTTCTTT. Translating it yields CASSASTGERWNTEAFF.

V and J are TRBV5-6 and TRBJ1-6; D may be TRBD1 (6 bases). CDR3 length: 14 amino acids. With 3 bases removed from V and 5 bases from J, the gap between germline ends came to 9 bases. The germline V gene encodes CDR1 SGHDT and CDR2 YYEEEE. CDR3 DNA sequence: TGTGCCAGCAGCTCCGGACAGAATAATTCACCCCTCCACTTT. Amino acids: CASSSGQNNSPLHF.

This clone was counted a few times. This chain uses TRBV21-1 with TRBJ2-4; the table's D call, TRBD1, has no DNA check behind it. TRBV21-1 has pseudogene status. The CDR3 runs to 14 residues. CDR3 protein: CASSPRGAQNIQYF. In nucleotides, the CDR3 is TGTGCCAGCAGTCCCAGGGGCGCCCAAAACATTCAGTACTTC.

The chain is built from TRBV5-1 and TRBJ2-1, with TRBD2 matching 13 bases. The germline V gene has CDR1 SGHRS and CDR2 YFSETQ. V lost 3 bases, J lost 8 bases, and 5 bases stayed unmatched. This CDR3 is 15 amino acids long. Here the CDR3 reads CASSSTSGGVDEQFF. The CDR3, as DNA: TGCGCCAGCAGCTCTACTAGCGGGGGGGTCGATGAGCAGTTCTTC. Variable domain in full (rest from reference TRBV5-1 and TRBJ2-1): KAGVTQTPRYLIKTRGQQVTLSCSPISGHRSVSWYQQTPGQGLQFLFEYFSETQRNKGNFPGRFSGRQFSNSRSEMNVSTLELGDSALYLCASSSTSGGVDEQFFGPGTRLTVL.

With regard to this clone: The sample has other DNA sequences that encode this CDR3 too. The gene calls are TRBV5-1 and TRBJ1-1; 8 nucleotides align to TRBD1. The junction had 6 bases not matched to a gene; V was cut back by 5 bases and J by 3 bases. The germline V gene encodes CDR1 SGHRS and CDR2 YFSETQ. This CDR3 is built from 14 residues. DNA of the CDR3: TGCGCCAGCAGTAAAGACAGGGGAGACACTGAAGCTTTCTTT. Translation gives CASSKDRGDTEAFF.

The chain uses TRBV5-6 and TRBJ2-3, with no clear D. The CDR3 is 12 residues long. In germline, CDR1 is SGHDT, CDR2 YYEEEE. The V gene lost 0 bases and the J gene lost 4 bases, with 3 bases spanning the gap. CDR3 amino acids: CASSLVSDTQYF. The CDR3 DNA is TGTGCCAGCAGCTTGGTCTCAGATACGCAGTATTTT.

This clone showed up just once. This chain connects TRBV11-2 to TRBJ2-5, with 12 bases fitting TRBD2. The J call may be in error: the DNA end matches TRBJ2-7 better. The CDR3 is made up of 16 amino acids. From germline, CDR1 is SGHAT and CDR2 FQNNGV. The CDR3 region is CASSKTSGRHLHEQYF. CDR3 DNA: TGTGCCAGCAGCAAGACTAGCGGGAGACATCTCCACGAGCAGTACTTC.

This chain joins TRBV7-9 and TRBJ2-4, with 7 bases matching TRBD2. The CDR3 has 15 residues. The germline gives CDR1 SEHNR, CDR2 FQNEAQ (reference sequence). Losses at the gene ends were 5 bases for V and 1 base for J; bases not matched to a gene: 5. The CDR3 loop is CASSRGEGAKNIQYF. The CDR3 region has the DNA TGTGCCAGCAGCCGGGGGGAAGGGGCCAAAAACATTCAGTACTTC.

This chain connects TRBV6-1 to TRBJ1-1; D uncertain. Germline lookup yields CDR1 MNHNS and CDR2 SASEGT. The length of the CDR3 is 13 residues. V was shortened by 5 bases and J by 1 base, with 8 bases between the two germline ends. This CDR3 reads CASSSKRNTEAFF. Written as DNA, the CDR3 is TGTGCCAGCAGTTCAAAGAGGAACACTGAAGCTTTCTTT.

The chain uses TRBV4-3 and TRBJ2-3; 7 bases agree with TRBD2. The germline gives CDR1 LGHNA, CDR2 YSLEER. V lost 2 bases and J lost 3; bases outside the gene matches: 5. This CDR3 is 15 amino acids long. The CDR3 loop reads CASSQPGGRTDTQYF. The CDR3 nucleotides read TGCGCCAGCAGCCAACCGGGAGGAAGGACAGATACGCAGTATTTT.

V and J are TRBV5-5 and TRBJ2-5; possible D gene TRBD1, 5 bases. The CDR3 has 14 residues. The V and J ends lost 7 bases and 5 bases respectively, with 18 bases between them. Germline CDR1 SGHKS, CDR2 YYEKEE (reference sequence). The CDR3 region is CASRLRVLRETQYF. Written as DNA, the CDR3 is TGTGCCAGCCGACTCAGGGTTTTGAGGGAGACCCAGTACTTC.

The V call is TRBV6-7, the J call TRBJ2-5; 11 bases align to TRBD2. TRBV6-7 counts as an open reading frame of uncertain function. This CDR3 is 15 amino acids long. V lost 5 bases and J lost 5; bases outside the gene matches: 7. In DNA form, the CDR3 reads TGTGCCAGCAGTCCCTTAGCGGGGGGGCCGGAGACCCAGTACTTC. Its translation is CASSPLAGGPETQYF.

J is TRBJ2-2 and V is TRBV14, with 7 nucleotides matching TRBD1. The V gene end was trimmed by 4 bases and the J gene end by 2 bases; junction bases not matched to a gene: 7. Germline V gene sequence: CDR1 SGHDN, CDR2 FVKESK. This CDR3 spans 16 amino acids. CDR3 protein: CASSPLHRGNTGELFF. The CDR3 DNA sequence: TGTGCCAGCAGCCCCCTCCACAGGGGAAACACCGGGGAGCTGTTTTTT.

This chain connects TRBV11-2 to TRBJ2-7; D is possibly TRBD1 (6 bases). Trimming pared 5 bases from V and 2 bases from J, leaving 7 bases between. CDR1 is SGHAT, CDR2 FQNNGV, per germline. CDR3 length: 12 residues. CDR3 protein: CASSRQAYEQYF. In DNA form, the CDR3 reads TGTGCCAGCAGCCGACAGGCCTACGAGCAGTACTTC.

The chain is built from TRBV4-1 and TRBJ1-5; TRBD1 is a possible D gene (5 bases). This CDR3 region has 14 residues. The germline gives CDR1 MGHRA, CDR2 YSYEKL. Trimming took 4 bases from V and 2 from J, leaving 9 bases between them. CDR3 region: CASSRETGNQPQHF. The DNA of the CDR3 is TGCGCCAGCAGCCGAGAGACAGGCAATCAGCCCCAGCATTTT.

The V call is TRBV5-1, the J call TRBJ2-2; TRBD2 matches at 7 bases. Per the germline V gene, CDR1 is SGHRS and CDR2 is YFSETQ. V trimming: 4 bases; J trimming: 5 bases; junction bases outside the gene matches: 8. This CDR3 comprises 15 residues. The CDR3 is CASSRLAEETGELFF. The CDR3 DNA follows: TGCGCCAGCAGCCGCCTAGCGGAGGAGACCGGGGAGCTGTTTTTT.

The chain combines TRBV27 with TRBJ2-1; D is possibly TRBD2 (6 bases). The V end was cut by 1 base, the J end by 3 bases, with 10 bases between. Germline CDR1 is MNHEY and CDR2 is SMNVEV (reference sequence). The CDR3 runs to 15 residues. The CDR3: CASSLFIADYNEQFF. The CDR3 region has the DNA TGTGCCAGCAGTTTATTTATAGCGGACTACAATGAGCAGTTCTTC.

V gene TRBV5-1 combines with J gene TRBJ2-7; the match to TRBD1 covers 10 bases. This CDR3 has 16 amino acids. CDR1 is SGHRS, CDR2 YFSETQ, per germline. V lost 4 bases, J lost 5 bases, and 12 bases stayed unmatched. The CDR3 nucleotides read TGCGCCAGCAGCACGGGCGCCGGGACAGGGGACGACGAGCAGTACTTC. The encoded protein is CASSTGAGTGDDEQYF.

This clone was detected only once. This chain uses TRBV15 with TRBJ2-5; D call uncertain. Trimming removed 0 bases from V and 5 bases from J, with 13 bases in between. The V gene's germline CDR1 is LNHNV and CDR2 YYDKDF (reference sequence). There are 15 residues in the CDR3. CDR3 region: CATSRDSLSGETQYF. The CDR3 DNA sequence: TGTGCCACCAGCAGAGATTCCCTATCCGGGGAGACCCAGTACTTC.

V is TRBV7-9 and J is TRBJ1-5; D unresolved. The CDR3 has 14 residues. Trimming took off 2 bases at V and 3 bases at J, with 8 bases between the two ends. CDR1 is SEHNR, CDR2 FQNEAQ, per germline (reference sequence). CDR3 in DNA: TGTGCCAGCAGCTTAAGCGAATTCAATCAGCCCCAGCATTTT. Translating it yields CASSLSEFNQPQHF.

CDR3 protein: CASSQSLTGGAGTGELFF. The CDR3 nucleotides are TGTGCCAGCAGCCAATCCTTAACAGGGGGCGCGGGCACCGGGGAGCTGTTTTTT. The V call is TRBV9, the J call TRBJ2-2, with 9 positions matching TRBD1. The CDR3 spans 18 residues. V was pared by 4 bases and J by 4 bases, with 14 bases of the junction left unmatched. CDR1 and CDR2 from the germline V gene are SGDLS and YYNGEE.

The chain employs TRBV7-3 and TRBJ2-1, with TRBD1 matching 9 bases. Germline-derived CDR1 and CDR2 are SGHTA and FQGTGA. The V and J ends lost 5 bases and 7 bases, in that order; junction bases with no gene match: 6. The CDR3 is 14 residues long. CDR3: CASSIQTGGNEQFF. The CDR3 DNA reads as TGTGCCAGCAGCATCCAGACAGGGGGGAATGAGCAGTTCTTC.